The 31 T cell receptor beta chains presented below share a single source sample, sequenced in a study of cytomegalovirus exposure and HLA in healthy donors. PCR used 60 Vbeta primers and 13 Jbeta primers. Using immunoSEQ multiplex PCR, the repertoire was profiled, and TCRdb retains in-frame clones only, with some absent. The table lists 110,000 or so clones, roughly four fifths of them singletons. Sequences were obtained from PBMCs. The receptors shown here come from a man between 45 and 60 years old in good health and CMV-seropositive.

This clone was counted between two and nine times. The CDR3 DNA is TGCGCCAGCAGCCCGAGTGGGTACAGGGCCAGCGAGCAGTACTTC. The encoded protein is CASSPSGYRASEQYF. The V gene is TRBV4-3, the J gene TRBJ2-7; a possible D gene is TRBD1 (6 bases). This CDR3 region has 15 residues. V shed 4 bases and J shed 6 bases, with 19 bases lying between them. Germline CDR1 LGHNA, CDR2 YSLEER.

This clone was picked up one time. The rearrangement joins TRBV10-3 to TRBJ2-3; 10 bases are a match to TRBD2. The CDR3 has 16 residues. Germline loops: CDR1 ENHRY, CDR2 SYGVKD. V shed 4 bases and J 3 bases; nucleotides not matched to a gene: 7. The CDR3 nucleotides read TGTGCCATCAGTGCTAAGCGGGAGGGAGAAACAGATACGCAGTATTTT. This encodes CAISAKREGETDTQYF.

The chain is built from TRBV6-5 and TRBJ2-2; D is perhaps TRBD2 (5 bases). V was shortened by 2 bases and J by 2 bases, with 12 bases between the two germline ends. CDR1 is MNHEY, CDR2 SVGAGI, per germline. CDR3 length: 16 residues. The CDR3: CASSYPPTSNTGELFF. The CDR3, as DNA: TGTGCCAGCAGTTACCCACCCACTAGTAACACCGGGGAGCTGTTTTTT.

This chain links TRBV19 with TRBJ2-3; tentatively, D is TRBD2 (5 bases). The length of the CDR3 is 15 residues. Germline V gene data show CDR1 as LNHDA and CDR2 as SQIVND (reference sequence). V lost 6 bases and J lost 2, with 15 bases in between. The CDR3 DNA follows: TGTGCCAGTAGCTATTTACCGGGATTCACAGATACGCAGTATTTT. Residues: CASSYLPGFTDTQYF.

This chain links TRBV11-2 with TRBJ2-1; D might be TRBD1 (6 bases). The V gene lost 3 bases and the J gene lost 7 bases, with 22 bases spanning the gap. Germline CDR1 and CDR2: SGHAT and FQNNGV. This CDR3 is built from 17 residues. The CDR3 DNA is TGTGCCAGCAGCTTCAACAGGGACCGCGTTCGGGATAATGAGCAGTTCTTC. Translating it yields CASSFNRDRVRDNEQFF. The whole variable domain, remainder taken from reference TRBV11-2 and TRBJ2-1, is EAGVAQSPRYKIIEKRQSVAFWCNPISGHATLYWYQQILGQGPKLLIQFQNNGVVDDSQLPKDRFSAERLKGVDSTLKIQPAKLEDSAVYLCASSFNRDRVRDNEQFFGPGTRLTVL.

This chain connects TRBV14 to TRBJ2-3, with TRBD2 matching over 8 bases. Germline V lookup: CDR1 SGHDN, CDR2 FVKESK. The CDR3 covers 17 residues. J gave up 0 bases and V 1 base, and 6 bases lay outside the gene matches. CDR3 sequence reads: CASSQVRASGSTDTQYF. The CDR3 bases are TGTGCCAGCAGCCAAGTACGAGCTAGCGGGAGCACAGATACGCAGTATTTT.

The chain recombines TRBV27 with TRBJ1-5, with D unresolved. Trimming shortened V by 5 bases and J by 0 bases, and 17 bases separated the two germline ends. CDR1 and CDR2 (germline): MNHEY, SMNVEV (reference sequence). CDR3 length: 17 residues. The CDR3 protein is CASSPWSPSLSNQPQHF. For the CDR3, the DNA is TGTGCCAGCAGTCCCTGGTCCCCGAGTCTTAGCAATCAGCCCCAGCATTTT.

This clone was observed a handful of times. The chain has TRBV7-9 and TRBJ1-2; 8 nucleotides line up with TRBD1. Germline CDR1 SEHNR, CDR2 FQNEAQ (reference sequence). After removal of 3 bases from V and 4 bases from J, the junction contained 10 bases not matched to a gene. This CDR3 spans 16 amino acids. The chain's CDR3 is CASSLATQGAVYGYTF. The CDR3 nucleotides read TGTGCCAGCAGCTTGGCCACCCAGGGGGCGGTCTATGGCTACACCTTC.

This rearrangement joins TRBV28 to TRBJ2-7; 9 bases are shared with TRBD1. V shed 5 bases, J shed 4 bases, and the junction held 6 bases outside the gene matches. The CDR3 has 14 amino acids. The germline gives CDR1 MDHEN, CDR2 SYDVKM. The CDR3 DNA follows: TGTGCCAGCAGTAAACAGGGGGCGCTGTACGAGCAGTACTTC. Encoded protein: CASSKQGALYEQYF.

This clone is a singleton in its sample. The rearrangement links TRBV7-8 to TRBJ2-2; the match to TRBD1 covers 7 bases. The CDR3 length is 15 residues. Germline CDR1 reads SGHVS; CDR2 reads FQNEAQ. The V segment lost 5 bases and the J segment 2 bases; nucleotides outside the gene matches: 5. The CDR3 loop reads CASSPGQPNTGELFF. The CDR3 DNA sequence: TGTGCCAGCAGCCCGGGACAGCCTAACACCGGGGAGCTGTTTTTT.

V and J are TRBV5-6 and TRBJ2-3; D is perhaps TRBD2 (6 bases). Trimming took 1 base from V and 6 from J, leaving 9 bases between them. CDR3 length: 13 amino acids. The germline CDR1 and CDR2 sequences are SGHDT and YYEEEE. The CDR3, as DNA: TGTGCCAGCAGCTTGTCTCGGGGGGATACGCAGTATTTT. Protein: CASSLSRGDTQYF.

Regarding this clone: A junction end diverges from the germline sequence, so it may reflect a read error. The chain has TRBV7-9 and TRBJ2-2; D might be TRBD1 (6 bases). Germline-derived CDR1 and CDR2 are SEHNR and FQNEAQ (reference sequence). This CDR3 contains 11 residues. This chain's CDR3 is CSSSLGTELFF. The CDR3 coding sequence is TGTTCCAGCAGTTTAGGGACAGAGCTGTTTTTT.

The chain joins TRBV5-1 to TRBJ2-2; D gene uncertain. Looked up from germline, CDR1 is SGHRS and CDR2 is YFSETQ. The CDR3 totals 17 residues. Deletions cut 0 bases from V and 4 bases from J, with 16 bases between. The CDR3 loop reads CASSLDRAGFGTGELFF. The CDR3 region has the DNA TGCGCCAGCAGCTTGGACAGAGCCGGTTTTGGCACCGGGGAGCTGTTTTTT.

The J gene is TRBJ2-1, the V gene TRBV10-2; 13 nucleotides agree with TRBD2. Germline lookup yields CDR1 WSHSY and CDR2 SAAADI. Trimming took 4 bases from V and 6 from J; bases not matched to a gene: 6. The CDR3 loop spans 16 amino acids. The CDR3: CASSGLAGGRGNEQFF. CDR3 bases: TGCGCCAGCAGTGGACTAGCGGGGGGCCGGGGCAATGAGCAGTTCTTC.

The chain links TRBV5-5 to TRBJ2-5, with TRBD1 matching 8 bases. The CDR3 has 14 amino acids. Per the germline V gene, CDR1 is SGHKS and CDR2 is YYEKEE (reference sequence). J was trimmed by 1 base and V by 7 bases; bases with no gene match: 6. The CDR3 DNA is TGTGCCAGCCTATCCGGGACAGGCCAAGAGACCCAGTACTTC. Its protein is CASLSGTGQETQYF.

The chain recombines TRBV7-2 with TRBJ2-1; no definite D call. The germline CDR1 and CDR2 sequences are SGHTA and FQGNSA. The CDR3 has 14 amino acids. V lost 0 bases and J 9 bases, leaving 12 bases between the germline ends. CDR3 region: CASSLAGSAAEQFF. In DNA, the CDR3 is TGTGCCAGCAGCTTAGCGGGCTCCGCAGCTGAGCAGTTCTTC.

CDR3 DNA: TGTGCCAGCAGTTATAGAGCAGCGGGGGGGCAAGAGACCCAGTACTTC. Its translation is CASSYRAAGGQETQYF. The rearrangement links TRBV6-5 to TRBJ2-5, with TRBD2 matching 10 bases. The ends lost 3 bases at V and 2 bases at J; junction bases unmatched: 6. CDR3 length: 16 amino acids. The V gene's germline CDR1 is MNHEY and CDR2 SVGAGI.

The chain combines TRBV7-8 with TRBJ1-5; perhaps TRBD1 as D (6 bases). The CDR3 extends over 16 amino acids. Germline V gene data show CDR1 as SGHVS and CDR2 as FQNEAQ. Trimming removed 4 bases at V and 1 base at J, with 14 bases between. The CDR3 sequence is CASSYRRTESNQPQHF. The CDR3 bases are TGTGCCAGCAGCTACCGACGGACAGAAAGCAATCAGCCCCAGCATTTT.

CDR3 sequence (DNA): TGCGCCAGCAGCTTTGGGGACGGGGGGAAGGGAAACACCATATATTTT. It is translated as CASSFGDGGKGNTIYF. The chain is built from TRBV5-1 and TRBJ1-3, with D perhaps TRBD1 (5 bases). CDR1 is SGHRS, CDR2 YFSETQ, per germline. V lost 2 bases and J lost 4, with 16 bases in between. The CDR3 spans 16 residues. Full variable domain (outside the CDR3, taken from reference TRBV5-1 and TRBJ1-3): KAGVTQTPRYLIKTRGQQVTLSCSPISGHRSVSWYQQTPGQGLQFLFEYFSETQRNKGNFPGRFSGRQFSNSRSEMNVSTLELGDSALYLCASSFGDGGKGNTIYFGEGSWLTVV.

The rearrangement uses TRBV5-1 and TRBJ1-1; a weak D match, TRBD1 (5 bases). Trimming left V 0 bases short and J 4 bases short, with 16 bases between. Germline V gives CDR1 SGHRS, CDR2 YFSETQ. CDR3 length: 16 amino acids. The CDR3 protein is CASSLDGAFGSTEAFF. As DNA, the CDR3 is TGCGCCAGCAGCTTGGATGGGGCCTTCGGGAGCACTGAAGCTTTCTTT.

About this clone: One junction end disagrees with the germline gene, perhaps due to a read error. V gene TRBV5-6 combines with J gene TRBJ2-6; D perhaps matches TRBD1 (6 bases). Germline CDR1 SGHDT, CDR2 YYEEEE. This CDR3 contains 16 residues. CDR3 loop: CASSSQYRAGANGLTF. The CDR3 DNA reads TGTGCCAGCAGCTCACAATACAGGGCTGGGGCCAACGGCCTGACTTTC.

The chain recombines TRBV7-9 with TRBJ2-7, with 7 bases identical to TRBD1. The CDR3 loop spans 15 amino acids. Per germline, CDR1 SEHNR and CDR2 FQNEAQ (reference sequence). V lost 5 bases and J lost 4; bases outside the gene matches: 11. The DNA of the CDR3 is TGTGCCAGCAGCGGCAGCCAGGGGGTCCTTTACGAGCAGTACTTC. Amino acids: CASSGSQGVLYEQYF.

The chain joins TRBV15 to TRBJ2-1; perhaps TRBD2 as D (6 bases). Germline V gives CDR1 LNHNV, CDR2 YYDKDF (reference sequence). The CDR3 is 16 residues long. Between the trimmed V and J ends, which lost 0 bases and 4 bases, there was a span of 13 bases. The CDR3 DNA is TGTGCCACCAGCAGAGATGGAGGGACGCAGTACAATGAGCAGTTCTTC. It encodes CATSRDGGTQYNEQFF.

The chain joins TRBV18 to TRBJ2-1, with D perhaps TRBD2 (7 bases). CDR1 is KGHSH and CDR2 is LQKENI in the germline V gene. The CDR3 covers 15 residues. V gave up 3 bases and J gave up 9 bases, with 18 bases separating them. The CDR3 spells CASSPFRGAEGEQFF. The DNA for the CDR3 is TGTGCCAGCTCACCCTTCCGGGGGGCGGAGGGTGAGCAGTTCTTC.

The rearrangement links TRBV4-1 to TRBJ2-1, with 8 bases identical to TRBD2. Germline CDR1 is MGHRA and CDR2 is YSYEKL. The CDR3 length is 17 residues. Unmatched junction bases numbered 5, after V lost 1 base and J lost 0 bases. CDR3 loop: CASSQVRAGGSYNEQFF. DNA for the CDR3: TGCGCCAGCAGCCAAGTTAGGGCGGGGGGCTCCTACAATGAGCAGTTCTTC.

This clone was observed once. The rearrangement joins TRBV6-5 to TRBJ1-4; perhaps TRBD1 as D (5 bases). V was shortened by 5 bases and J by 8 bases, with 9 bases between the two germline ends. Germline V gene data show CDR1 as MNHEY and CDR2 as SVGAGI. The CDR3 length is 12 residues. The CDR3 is CASSIGVEKLFF. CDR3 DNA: TGTGCCAGCAGTATAGGGGTAGAAAAACTGTTTTTT.

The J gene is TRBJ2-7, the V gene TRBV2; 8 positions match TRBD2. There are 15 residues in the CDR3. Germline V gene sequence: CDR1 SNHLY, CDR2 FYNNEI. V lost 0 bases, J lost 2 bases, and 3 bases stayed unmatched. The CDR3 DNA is TGTGCCAGCAGTGAAGCGCCGGGACTAGCCTACGAGCAGTACTTC. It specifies CASSEAPGLAYEQYF.

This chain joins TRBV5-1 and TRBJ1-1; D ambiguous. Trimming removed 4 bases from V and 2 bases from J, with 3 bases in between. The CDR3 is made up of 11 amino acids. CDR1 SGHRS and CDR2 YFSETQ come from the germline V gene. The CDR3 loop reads CASSLNTEAFF. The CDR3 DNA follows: TGCGCCAGCAGCCTTAACACTGAAGCTTTCTTT.

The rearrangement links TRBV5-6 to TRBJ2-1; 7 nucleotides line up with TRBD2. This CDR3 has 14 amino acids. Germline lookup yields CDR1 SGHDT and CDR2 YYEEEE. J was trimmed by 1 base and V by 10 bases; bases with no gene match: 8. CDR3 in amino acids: CASAGEGSYNEQFF. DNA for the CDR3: TGTGCCTCGGCCGGGGAGGGGTCCTACAATGAGCAGTTCTTC.

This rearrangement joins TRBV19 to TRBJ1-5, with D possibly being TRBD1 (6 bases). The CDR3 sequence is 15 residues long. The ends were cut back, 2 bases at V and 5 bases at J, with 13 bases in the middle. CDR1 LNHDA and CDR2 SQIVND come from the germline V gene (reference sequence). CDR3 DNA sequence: TGTGCCAGTAGTATATGGGGGCGCTCAGATCAGCCCCAGCATTTT. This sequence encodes CASSIWGRSDQPQHF. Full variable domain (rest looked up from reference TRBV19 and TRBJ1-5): DGGITQSPKYLFRKEGQNVTLSCEQNLNHDAMYWYRQDPGQGLRLIYYSQIVNDFQKGDIAEGYSVSREKKESFPLTVTSAQKNPTAFYLCASSIWGRSDQPQHFGDGTRLSIL.

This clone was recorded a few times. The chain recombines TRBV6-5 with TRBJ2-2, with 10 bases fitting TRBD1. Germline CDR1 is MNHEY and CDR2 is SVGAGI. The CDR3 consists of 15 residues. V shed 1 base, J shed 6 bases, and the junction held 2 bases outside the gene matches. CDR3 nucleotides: TGTGCCAGCAGTTACTGGACAGGGGGGGCCGGGGAGCTGTTTTTT. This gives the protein CASSYWTGGAGELFF.